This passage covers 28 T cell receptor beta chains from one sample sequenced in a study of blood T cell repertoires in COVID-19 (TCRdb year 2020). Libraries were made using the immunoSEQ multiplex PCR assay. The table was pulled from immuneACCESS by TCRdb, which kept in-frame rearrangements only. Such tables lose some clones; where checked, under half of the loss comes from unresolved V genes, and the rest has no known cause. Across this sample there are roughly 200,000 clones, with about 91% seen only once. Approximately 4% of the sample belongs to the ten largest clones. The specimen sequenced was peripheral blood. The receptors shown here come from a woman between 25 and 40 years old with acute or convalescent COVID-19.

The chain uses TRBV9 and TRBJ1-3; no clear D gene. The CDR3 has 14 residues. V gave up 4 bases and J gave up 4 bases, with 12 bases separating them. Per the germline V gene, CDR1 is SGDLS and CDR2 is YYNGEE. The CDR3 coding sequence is TGTGCCAGCAGCCTGACATCGTTCGGAAACACCATATATTTT. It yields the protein CASSLTSFGNTIYF.

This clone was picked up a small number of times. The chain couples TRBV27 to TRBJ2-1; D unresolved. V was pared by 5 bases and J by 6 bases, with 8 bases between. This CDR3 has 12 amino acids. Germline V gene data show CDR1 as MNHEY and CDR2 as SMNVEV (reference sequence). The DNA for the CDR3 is TGTGCCAGCAGTCCCATCGGCAATGAGCAGTTCTTC. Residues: CASSPIGNEQFF.

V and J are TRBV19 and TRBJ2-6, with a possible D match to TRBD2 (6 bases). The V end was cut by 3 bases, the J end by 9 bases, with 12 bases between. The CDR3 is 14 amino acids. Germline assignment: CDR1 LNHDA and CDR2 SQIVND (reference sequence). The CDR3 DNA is TGTGCCAGTAGTATTACGGGAGCGTACAACGTCCTGACTTTC. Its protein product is CASSITGAYNVLTF.

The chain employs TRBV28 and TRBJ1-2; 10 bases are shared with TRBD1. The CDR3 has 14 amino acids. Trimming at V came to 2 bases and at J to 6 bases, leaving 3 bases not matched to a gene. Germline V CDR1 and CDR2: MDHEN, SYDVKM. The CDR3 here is CASSLVTGGDGYTF. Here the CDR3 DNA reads TGTGCCAGCAGTTTAGTGACAGGGGGCGATGGCTACACCTTC.

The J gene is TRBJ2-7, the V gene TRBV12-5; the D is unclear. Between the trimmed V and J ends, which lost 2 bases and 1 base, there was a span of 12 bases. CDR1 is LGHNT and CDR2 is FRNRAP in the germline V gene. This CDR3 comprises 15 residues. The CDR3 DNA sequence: TGTGCTAGTGGTTTGCGGCGGATGGATTCCTACGAGCAGTACTTC. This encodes CASGLRRMDSYEQYF.

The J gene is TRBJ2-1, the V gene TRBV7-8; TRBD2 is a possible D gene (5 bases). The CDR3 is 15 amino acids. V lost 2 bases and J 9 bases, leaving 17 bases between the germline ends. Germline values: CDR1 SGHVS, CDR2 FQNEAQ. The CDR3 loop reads CASSLRASPVGEQFF. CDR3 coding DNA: TGTGCCAGCAGCTTACGGGCTAGCCCGGTCGGTGAGCAGTTCTTC.

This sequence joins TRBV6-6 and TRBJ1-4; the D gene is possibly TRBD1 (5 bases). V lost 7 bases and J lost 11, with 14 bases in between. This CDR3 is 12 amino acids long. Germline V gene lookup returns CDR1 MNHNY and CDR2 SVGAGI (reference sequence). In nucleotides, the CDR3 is TGTGCCAGCATCGGGGGGGGATCGAAACTGTTTTTT. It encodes CASIGGGSKLFF.

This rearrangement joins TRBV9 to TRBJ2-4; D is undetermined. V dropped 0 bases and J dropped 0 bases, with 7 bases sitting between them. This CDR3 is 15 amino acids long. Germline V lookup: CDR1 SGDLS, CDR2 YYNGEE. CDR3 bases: TGTGCCAGCAGCGTAGCTGGGCTAGCCAAAAACATTCAGTACTTC. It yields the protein CASSVAGLAKNIQYF.

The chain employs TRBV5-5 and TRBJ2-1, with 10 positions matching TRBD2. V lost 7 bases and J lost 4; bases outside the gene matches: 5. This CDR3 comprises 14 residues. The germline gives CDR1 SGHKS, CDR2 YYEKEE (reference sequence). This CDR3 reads CASAGTSVYNEQFF. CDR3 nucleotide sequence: TGTGCCAGCGCCGGGACTAGCGTATACAATGAGCAGTTCTTC.

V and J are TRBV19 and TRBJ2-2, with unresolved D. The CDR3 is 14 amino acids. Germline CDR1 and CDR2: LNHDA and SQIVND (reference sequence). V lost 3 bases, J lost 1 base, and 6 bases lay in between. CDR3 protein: CASSMAVNTGELFF. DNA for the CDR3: TGTGCCAGTAGTATGGCCGTGAACACCGGGGAGCTGTTTTTT.

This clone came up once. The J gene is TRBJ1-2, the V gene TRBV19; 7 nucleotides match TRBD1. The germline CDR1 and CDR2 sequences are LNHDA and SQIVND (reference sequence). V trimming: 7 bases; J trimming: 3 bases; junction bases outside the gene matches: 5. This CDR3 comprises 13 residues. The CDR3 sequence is CASKWQGDYGYTF. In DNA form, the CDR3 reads TGTGCCAGTAAATGGCAGGGGGACTATGGCTACACCTTC.

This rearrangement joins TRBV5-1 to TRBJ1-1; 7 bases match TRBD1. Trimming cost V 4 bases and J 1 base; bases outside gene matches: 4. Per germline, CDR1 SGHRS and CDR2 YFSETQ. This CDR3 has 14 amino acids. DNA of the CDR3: TGCGCCAGCAGCGAAGGGACAGCGAACACTGAAGCTTTCTTT. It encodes CASSEGTANTEAFF. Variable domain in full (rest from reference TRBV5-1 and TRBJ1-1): KAGVTQTPRYLIKTRGQQVTLSCSPISGHRSVSWYQQTPGQGLQFLFEYFSETQRNKGNFPGRFSGRQFSNSRSEMNVSTLELGDSALYLCASSEGTANTEAFFGQGTRLTVV.

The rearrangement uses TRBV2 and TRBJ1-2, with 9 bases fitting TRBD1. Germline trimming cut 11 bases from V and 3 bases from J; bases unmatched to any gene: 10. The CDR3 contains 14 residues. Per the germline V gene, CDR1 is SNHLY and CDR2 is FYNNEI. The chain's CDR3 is CALPWGQGDYGYTF. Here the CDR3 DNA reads TGTGCCCTCCCCTGGGGACAGGGCGACTATGGCTACACCTTC.

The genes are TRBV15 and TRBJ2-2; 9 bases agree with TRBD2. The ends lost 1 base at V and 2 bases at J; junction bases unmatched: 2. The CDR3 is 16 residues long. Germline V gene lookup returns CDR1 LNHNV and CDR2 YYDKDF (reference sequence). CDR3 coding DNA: TGTGCCACCAGCAGAGTTAGCGGGGGTAACACCGGGGAGCTGTTTTTT. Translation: CATSRVSGGNTGELFF. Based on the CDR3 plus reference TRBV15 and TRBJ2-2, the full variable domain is DAMVIQNPRYQVTQFGKPVTLSCSQTLNHNVMYWYQQKSSQAPKLLFHYYDKDFNNEADTPDNFQSRRPNTSFCFLDIRSPGLGDTAMYLCATSRVSGGNTGELFFGEGSRLTVL.

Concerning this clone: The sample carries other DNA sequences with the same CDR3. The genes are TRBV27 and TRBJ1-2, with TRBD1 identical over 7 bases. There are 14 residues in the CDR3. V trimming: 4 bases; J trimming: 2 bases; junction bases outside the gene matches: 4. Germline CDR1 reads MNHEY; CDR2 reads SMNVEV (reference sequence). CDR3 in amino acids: CASSSPGQNYGYTF. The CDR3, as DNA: TGTGCCAGCAGTTCGCCGGGACAGAACTATGGCTACACCTTC.

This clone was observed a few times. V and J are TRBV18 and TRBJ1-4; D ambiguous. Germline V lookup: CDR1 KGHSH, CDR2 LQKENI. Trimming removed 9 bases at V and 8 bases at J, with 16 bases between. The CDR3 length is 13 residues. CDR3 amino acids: CASIAVEGEKLFF. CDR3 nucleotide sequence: TGTGCCAGTATAGCGGTGGAGGGCGAAAAACTGTTTTTT.

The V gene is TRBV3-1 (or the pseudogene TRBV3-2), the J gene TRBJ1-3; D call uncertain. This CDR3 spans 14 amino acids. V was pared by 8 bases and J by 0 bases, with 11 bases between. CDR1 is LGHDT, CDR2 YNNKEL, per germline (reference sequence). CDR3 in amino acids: CASSRRVSGNTIYF. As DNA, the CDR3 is TGTGCCAGCTCCCGACGGGTCTCTGGAAACACCATATATTTT.

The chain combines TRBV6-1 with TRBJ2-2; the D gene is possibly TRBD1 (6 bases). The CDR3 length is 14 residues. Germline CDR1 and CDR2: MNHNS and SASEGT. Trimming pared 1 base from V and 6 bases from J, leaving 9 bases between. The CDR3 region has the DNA TGTGCCAGCAGTGAAGGATGGGGGCCCGGGGAGCTGTTTTTT. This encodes CASSEGWGPGELFF.

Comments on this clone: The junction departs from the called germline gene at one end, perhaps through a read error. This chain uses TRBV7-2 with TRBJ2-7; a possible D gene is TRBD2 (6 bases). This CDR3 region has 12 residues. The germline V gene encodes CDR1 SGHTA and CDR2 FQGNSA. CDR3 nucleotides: TGTGCCAGCAGCCAACGACGGAGGGCCGCAAACTTC. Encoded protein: CASSQRRRAANF.

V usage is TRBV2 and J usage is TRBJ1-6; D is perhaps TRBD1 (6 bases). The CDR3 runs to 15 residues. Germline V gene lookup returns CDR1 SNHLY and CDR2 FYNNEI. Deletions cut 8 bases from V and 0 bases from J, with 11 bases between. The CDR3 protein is CASCGGSSYNSPLHF. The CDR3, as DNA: TGTGCCAGCTGCGGGGGCAGCTCCTATAATTCACCCCTCCACTTT.

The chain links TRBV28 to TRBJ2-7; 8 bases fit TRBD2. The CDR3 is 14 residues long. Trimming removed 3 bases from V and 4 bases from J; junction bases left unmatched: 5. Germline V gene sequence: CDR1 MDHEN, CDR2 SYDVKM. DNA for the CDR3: TGTGCCAGCAGTTTGCTAGGGACTAGATACGAGCAGTACTTC. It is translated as CASSLLGTRYEQYF.

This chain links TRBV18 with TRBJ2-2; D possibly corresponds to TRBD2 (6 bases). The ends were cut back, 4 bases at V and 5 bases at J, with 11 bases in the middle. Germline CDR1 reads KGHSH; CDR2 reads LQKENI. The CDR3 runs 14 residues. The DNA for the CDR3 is TGTGCCAGCTCACAGGTGCGGGATACCGGGGAGCTGTTTTTT. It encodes CASSQVRDTGELFF.

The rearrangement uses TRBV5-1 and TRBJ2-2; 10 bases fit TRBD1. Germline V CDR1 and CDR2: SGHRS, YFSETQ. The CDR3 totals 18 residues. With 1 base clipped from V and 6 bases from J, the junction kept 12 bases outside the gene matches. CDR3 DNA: TGCGCCAGCAGCTTGTTGAGTCTGGGACAGGGGATCGCCGGGGAGCTGTTTTTT. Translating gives CASSLLSLGQGIAGELFF.

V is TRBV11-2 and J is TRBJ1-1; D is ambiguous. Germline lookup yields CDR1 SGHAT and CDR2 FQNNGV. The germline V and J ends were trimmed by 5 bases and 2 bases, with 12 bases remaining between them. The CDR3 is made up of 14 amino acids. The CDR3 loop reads CASSPHYVNTEAFF. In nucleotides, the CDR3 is TGTGCCAGCAGCCCACATTATGTAAACACTGAAGCTTTCTTT.

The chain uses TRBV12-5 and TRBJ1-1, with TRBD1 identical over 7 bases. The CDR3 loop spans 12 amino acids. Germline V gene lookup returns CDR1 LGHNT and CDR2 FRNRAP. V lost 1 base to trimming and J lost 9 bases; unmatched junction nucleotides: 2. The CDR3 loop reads CASGLEGAKAFF. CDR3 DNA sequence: TGTGCTAGTGGTTTGGAGGGGGCGAAAGCTTTCTTT.

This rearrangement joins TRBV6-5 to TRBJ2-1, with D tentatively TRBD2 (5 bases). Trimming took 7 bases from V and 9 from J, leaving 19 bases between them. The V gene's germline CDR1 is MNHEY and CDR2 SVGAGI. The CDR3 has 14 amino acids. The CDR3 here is CASNTIGSGGEQFF. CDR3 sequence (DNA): TGTGCCAGCAATACCATAGGGAGTGGCGGTGAGCAGTTCTTC.

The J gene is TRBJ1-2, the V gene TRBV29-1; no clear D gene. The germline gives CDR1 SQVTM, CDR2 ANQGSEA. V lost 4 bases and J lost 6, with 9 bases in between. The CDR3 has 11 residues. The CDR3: CSVGGLHGYTF. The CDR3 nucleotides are TGCAGCGTTGGAGGGCTTCATGGCTACACCTTC. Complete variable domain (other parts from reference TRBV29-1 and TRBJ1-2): SAVISQKPSRDICQRGTSLTIQCQVDSQVTMMFWYRQQPGQSLTLIATANQGSEATYESGFVIDKFPISRPNLTFSTLTVSNMSPEDSSIYLCSVGGLHGYTFGSGTRLTVV.

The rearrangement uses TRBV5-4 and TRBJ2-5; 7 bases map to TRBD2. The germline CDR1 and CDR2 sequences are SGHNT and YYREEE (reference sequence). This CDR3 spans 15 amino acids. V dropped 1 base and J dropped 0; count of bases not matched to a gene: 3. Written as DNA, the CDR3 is TGTGCCAGCAGCTTGACGGGGAGGGACCAAGAGACCCAGTACTTC. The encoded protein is CASSLTGRDQETQYF. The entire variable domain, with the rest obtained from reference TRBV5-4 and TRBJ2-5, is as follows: ETGVTQSPTHLIKTRGQQVTLRCSSQSGHNTVSWYQQALGQGPQFIFQYYREEENGRGNFPPRFSGLQFPNYSSELNVNALELDDSALYLCASSLTGRDQETQYFGPGTRLLVL.